This T cell receptor beta chain is from a study of cytomegalovirus exposure and HLA in healthy donors (dated by TCRdb to about 2017). Regarding the study in general: The 666 repertoires of the first cohort and the 110 or so validation repertoires were produced on the same platform, according to a later analysis. The aim of the study was to test whether cataloging public T cell receptors could identify signatures of past pathogen exposure. Besides the first cohort of approximately 710 subjects, a separate validation cohort made up of 120 different subjects was used. The study combined high-throughput TCR immunosequencing, statistical association of individual TCRs with disease status, and machine learning to predict cytomegalovirus infection status.

The germline V gene encodes CDR1 SGHRS and CDR2 YFSETQ. The CDR3 holds 11 amino acids from the cysteine to the phenylalanine. The only DNA kept is the CDR3, 33 bases in frame from the first base. Deletion took 0 bases off V and 7 bases off J, with a span of 4 bases between the germline ends. The library was produced with the immunoSEQ multiplex PCR assay. Turning to the authors' computational methods: A statistical classification framework was built for diagnosing cytomegalovirus status from the catalog of TCR beta chain sequences. In TCRdb, the immuneACCESS table is reduced to in-frame sequences with V and J assigned. These tables do not hold every clone; where another copy was compared, an unresolved V gene accounts for under half, and the others remain unexplained. From that table come the V and J calls and clone size; the DNA was used to work out D and trimming. The sample table records about 66,000 clones; around 97% of these occur just once. Roughly 1.6% of the sample is in the top ten clones.

The donors belonged to the validation cohort of over a hundred subjects, which was separate from the approximately 700-subject first cohort. Broader findings and caveats from the paper: A few of the identified cytomegalovirus-associated TCR beta chains were confirmed in vitro to be specific for cytomegalovirus antigens. The classifier was reported to diagnose cytomegalovirus status with high specificity and sensitivity in both the original and validation cohorts. The authors suggested that the approach could potentially be extended to other disease states and immunological phenotypes. Most TCR sequences were seen in very few donors, while some public TCRs were found in many individuals. Subsequent analysis determined that TCRs grouped into clusters in the first cohort also showed a tendency toward co-occurrence across the roughly 130 validation repertoires, and 94% of cluster scores exceeded 0. All 120 or so repertoires were used to score co-occurrence in the validation cohort in a later analysis, because that analysis had no HLA typing for the cohort. The study gave a list of under 200 TCR beta chains associated with cytomegalovirus.

A note on this clone: Which antigen it targets is not known. No base-level quality is on record; no much larger clone is a single base apart.

This TCR was sampled from a woman under 30 in good health and CMV-seropositive. Sequenced input: PBMCs. The V and J segments used are TRBV5-1 and TRBJ1-1; no D gene can be assigned with confidence. Read as DNA, the sequence is TGCGCCAGCAGCTTGGCCGGTGAAGCTTTCTTT. This is translated as CASSLAGEAFF.